Listed below are T cell receptor beta chains from one sample, sequenced in a study of blood T cell repertoires in COVID-19. The table came from immunoSEQ multiplex PCR; TCRdb's copy has only in-frame clones and leaves some out. The sample lists 130,000 to 150,000 clones, 80% to 85% occurring once. Sequenced input: peripheral blood. The receptors originated from a human donor in a cohort sampled during active COVID-19. Each CDR3 is given with its conserved first and last residue. D genes are given only for firm matches. Only some rows state a clone size, as once, few, many or a class for expanded clones.

D gene	J gene	clone size	V gene	CDR3 DNA	CDR3 protein
-	TRBJ1-2	-	TRBV5-6	TGTGCCAGCAGCTCCCCTAGTTGGGAGCGCTATGGCTACACCTTC	CASSSPSWERYGYTF
TRBD1	TRBJ2-7	-	TRBV6-5	TGTGCCACCGAGGGACAGGGGGCGTACGAGCAGTACTTC	CATEGQGAYEQYF
TRBD1	TRBJ1-5	few	TRBV5-1	TGCGCCAGCAGCTCCGGGACAGACAATCAGCCCCAGCATTTT	CASSSGTDNQPQHF
-	TRBJ2-3	-	TRBV4-2	TGTGCCAGCAGCCAAGAAATCATACTGGCGGACACAGATACGCAGTATTTT	CASSQEIILADTDTQYF
-	TRBJ1-1	-	TRBV6-6	TGTGCCAGCATCCTGCAGGGGTTAAACACTGAAGCTTTCTTT	CASILQGLNTEAFF
TRBD1	TRBJ1-6	-	TRBV6-5	TGTGCCAGCAGTTTCACCGGGACAGGGGATTCACCCCTCCACTTT	CASSFTGTGDSPLHF
TRBD1	TRBJ1-1	-	TRBV19	TGTGCCAGTAGTATAGTAGGGGGCACCAGGGGGCCGAACACTGAAGCTTTCTTT	CASSIVGGTRGPNTEAFF
-	TRBJ1-5	-	TRBV6-6	TGTGCCAGCAGCCCGACCCCGGGAGGTCAGCCCCAGCATTTT	CASSPTPGGQPQHF
TRBD1	TRBJ1-4	-	TRBV6-6	TGTGCCAGCAGTCCTGGGGACAGGCTTTTGGAAAAACTGTTTTTT	CASSPGDRLLEKLFF
-	TRBJ2-7	-	TRBV28	TGTGCCACCCCGTCCTCGGAGTACGAGCAGTACTTC	CATPSSEYEQYF
-	TRBJ1-5	-	TRBV7-9	TGTGCCAGCAGCTTAGCTTCAGGGGGCAATCAGCCCCAGCATTTT	CASSLASGGNQPQHF
-	TRBJ2-3	-	TRBV12-3/TRBV12-4	TGTGCCAGCAGTTCTCGGGGGGATACGCAGTATTTT	CASSSRGDTQYF
-	TRBJ2-3	-	TRBV5-1	TGCGCCAGCAGCTTGGGGACCCTCAGGGGAGATACGCAGTATTTT	CASSLGTLRGDTQYF
TRBD1	TRBJ2-3	-	TRBV18	TGTGCCAGCTCCCTTTACCAGGGACAGGTGTCTAGCACAGATACGCAGTATTTT	CASSLYQGQVSSTDTQYF
-	TRBJ2-1	-	TRBV7-8	TGTGCCAGCAGCCCTGGGACGCCGCGGGGTGAGCAGTTCTTC	CASSPGTPRGEQFF
-	TRBJ1-1	-	TRBV18	TGTGCCAGCTCACCTCAGATGAACACTGAAGCTTTCTTT	CASSPQMNTEAFF
TRBD1	TRBJ1-4	-	TRBV5-1	TGCGCCAGCAGCCCCCGGGGAGACAGGGGGCGGGATGAAAAACTGTTTTTT	CASSPRGDRGRDEKLFF
TRBD2	TRBJ2-1	-	TRBV4-1	TGCGCCAGCAGCCCGACTAGCGGCAACAACAATGAGCAGTTCTTC	CASSPTSGNNNEQFF
TRBD2	TRBJ2-3	-	TRBV29-1	TGCAGCGTCCAACGGGGACTAGAAGGGGATACGCAGTATTTT	CSVQRGLEGDTQYF
TRBD1	TRBJ1-6	-	TRBV2	TGTGCCAGCAGCCAGAGGGAGGGGACAGGGGATTCACCCCTCCACTTT	CASSQREGTGDSPLHF
-	TRBJ2-1	few	TRBV19	TGTGCCAGTGCGGACCGGGGTAGCGCTGAGCAGTTCTTC	CASADRGSAEQFF
TRBD1	TRBJ1-5	-	TRBV6-1	TGTGCCAGCAGTGTCGGCCCAGGACAGGGGCTAAATCAGCCCCAGCATTTT	CASSVGPGQGLNQPQHF
TRBD1	TRBJ1-4	-	TRBV6-5	TGTGCCAGCAGTTACTCGACGGCAGGGGGTGAAAAACTGTTTTTT	CASSYSTAGGEKLFF
-	TRBJ1-3	-	TRBV5-4	TGTGCCAGCAGCCCGGGCAGGGGTGCTGGAAACACCATATATTTT	CASSPGRGAGNTIYF
TRBD1	TRBJ2-7	-	TRBV27	TGTGCCAGCAGTCTTACGAGACAGGGAACCTACGAGCAGTACTTC	CASSLTRQGTYEQYF
-	TRBJ1-2	-	TRBV6-5	TGTGCCAGCACCACCGCCGGCTATGGCTACACCTTC	CASTTAGYGYTF
-	TRBJ1-1	-	TRBV7-2	TGTGCCAGCAGCCAGCTCCGGGGTGTCGGCACTGAAGCTTTCTTT	CASSQLRGVGTEAFF
TRBD1	TRBJ1-2	-	TRBV7-2	TGTGCCAGCAGTCAGCTCGGGACAGGGGGCCACTATGGCTACACCTTC	CASSQLGTGGHYGYTF
-	TRBJ2-2	-	TRBV11-2	TGTGCCAGCAGCTCCCCCGGCGGCACGAACACCGGGGAGCTGTTTTTT	CASSSPGGTNTGELFF
-	TRBJ2-7	-	TRBV11-3	TGTGCCAGCAGCACAACGGCCTTGCGGGACGCCTACGAGCAGTACTTC	CASSTTALRDAYEQYF
-	TRBJ1-2	-	TRBV9	TGTGCCAGCAGCGTAAGTCCCGACAGGAACTATGGCTACACCTTC	CASSVSPDRNYGYTF
-	TRBJ1-5	few	TRBV6-1	TGTGCCAGCAGTGAAAATCCCAACAATCAGCCCCAGCATTTT	CASSENPNNQPQHF
-	TRBJ1-5	-	TRBV3-1/TRBV3-2	TGTGCCAGCAGCCAAGTTCCTCAACTGCGGGGCAATCAGCCCCAGCATTTT	CASSQVPQLRGNQPQHF
-	TRBJ1-2	-	TRBV5-4	TGTGCCAGCAGCCCCGAGACGGGGGGTTGGGGCTACACCTTC	CASSPETGGWGYTF
TRBD2	TRBJ2-5	few	TRBV7-2	TGTGCCAGCAGTCCCAGCCAGTCTAGCGGGGGGGGGACCCAGTACTTC	CASSPSQSSGGGTQYF
TRBD2	TRBJ2-1	-	TRBV13	TGTGCCAGCAGCTTAGCGAGCGGGGGGATCCTTCGGAATGAGCAGTTCTTC	CASSLASGGILRNEQFF
-	TRBJ1-2	-	TRBV7-2	TGTGCCAGCAGCCGGCAGGGTGGCTACACCTTC	CASSRQGGYTF
-	TRBJ1-2	-	TRBV14	TGTGCCAGCAGCCCCAGGGCCTTAAGCGGCTACACCTTC	CASSPRALSGYTF
TRBD1	TRBJ2-5	-	TRBV6-4	TGTGCCAGCAGTCTCGGGACAGGGGACCAAGAGACCCAGTACTTC	CASSLGTGDQETQYF
-	TRBJ1-4	-	TRBV2	TGTGCCAGCAGTAACAGGGAGAATGAAAAACTGTTTTTT	CASSNRENEKLFF
TRBD1	TRBJ2-7	-	TRBV23-1	TGCGCCAGCAGTGCCCCAGACAGGGTGGAAGTCCACGAGCAGTACTTC	CASSAPDRVEVHEQYF
TRBD1	TRBJ1-5	-	TRBV6-5	TGTGCCAGCTCAAGTCTACAGGGGCAGAGTCAGCCCCAGCATTTT	CASSSLQGQSQPQHF
-	TRBJ1-3	-	TRBV9	TGTGCCAGCAGCCCCTCCGCGGGCTCTGGAAACACCATATATTTT	CASSPSAGSGNTIYF
TRBD1	TRBJ2-1	-	TRBV7-3	TGTGCCAGCAGCTTTGGGACAGGGGGTTACAATGAGCAGTTCTTC	CASSFGTGGYNEQFF